This T cell receptor (beta chain) was obtained from a study of shared clonotypes between healthy human individuals. Study outcomes and limitations: Sampling included only blood; tissue repertoires likely differ.

Germline V gives CDR1 LNHDA, CDR2 SQIVND (reference sequence). V lost 7 bases and J 5 bases, leaving 21 bases between the germline ends. The CDR3 consists of 15 residues. Every donor was a Caucasian adult from Nashville, Tennessee. With respect to this clone: Antigen: not known.

The repertoire was sequenced with immunoSEQ multiplex PCR; TCRdb's copy has only in-frame clones and lacks some. This sample has approximately 480,000 clones, with 60% to 80% found just once. This clonotype originated in a woman aged 40 to 50 in good health. Some clones in this sample may be carry-over from other donors' samples. Sequencing used PBMCs. The chain is built from TRBV19 and TRBJ2-7; D may be TRBD1 (5 bases). The CDR3 loop is CASTLSRDTSNEQYF. Here the CDR3 DNA reads TGTGCCAGTACCCTATCCAGGGATACTTCGAACGAGCAGTACTTC.